This TCR beta chain was identified during a study of shared clonotypes between healthy human individuals (dated by TCRdb to the early 2020s). As for the study more broadly: The cohort comprised a couple of women and a few men aged 18 to 49 years. To estimate repertoire size and how much clonotype sharing occurs between individuals, the study deeply sequenced the blood TCR repertoires of several healthy adults. Different laboratories and diverse techniques were used to prepare libraries and sequence TCR repertoires, to increase sequencing depth and limit assay-specific biases. For each donor, CD4 naive and CD4 memory were each given three plates, CD8 naive was given two plates, and CD8 memory was given one plate. Each donor's leukapheresis produced roughly between about 0.9 and 9.5 billion PBMCs.

Summary of the overall study and its limitations: Based on pairwise subsampling, the degree of clonotype sharing among donors was expected to be affected by sequencing depth. Compared with non-shared clonotypes, clonotypes shared by all four sorted-subset donors had higher generation probabilities. Incomplete sequencing was indicated by rarefaction of sorted-subset datasets, despite the large sequencing depth. Across a few donors, around 5.4% of naive CD4, more than 3% of naive CD8, roughly 2.3% of memory CD4, and roughly 0.41% of memory CD8 clonotypes were shared. The genetic and exposure-history diversity represented was limited by the small number of donors. Naive subsets generally had larger estimated clonotype richness than memory subsets. Sampling was limited to blood, and TCR repertoires in tissue likely differ from TCR repertoires in blood.

Healthy HIV-negative adults with no recently reported acute infections or vaccinations were included as donors. All donors were Caucasian adults living in Nashville, Tennessee, USA. CD4+ T cells were enriched by magnetic negative selection, after which naive cells were positively selected on CD45RA and the negative fraction was taken as the memory subset. Blood was obtained by leukapheresis, after which PBMCs were separated by Ficoll-Histopaque density gradient centrifugation and cryopreserved in liquid nitrogen vapor phase. Analytical flow cytometry was used to check the purity and quantity of every magnetically sorted T cell population. Genomic DNA was isolated from every sorted fraction and measured by UV absorbance on a Nanodrop 2000c. Its CDR3 holds 14 amino acids, cysteine through phenylalanine. The kept DNA is CDR3 alone, 42 bases in frame from the first base. Using the deep immunoSEQ assay, multiplex PCR amplified TCR CDR3 regions from genomic DNA. Extracted genomic DNA from each cell subset was spread evenly across all wells of several immunoSEQ 96-well plates, with each plate serving as a replicate. For sorted subsets, around 200 ng genomic DNA, equal to about 30,000 T cell genomes, was loaded into each replicate PCR. The purified libraries were quantified using a Qubit 3.0 fluorometer, sized with a Bioanalyzer 2100, and then quantified again using the KAPA Library Quantification kit. Each immunoSEQ 96-well plate was sequenced on its own single-read 150-cycle Illumina NextSeq 550 flow cell. For the original study's pipeline: Because the immunoSEQ output held only junctional sequences and lacked quality scores, the filtering could not match the filtering applied to full-length reads. To assign V/J genes and CDR3, sequences were annotated using PyIR, a Python wrapper for IgBLAST v1.9, with IMGT germline references. Reads were removed for weak V/J assignments (E-value above 1e-6), missing CDR3, stop codons, out-of-frame junctions, or ambiguous translated residues. V3J clonotypes were defined by identical inferred V gene, J gene, and CDR3 amino acid sequence. Percentage overlap between repertoires was computed as shared unique clonotypes divided by the size of the smaller repertoire. Richness of each repertoire was evaluated using RTK rarefaction, the Chao1 estimator, and Recon v2.1 estimates of unobserved clonotypes. For all TCRbeta clonotypes obtained by the gDNA method from a handful of donors, generation probabilities were computed with OLGA. The table was pulled from immuneACCESS by TCRdb, which kept in-frame rearrangements only. Such tables lose some clones; where checked, under half of the loss comes from unresolved V genes, and the rest has no known cause. V and J calls and clone size are given by that table; D and trimming were obtained from the DNA. A total of 1,500,000 or so clones appear in this sample, approximately 98.5% of them only once. In total, the top ten clones hold about 0.35% of the sample.

As concerns this clone: It has no known antigen specificity. Per-base quality was not reported, and no clone a single base away is much larger than it.

The source is a man between 25 and 39 years old in good health. The sequencing sample was made of naive CD4+ T cells sorted from blood. The cell subset or site label of this sample denotes: CD45RA+ positively selected. The chain is encoded by TRBV12-1 joined to TRBJ2-7; TRBD2 is taken as the D call from the table, unchecked against the DNA. TRBV12-1 is a listed pseudogene. The CDR3 region reads CASSRTSGRDEQYF. In nucleotide form, the sequence is TGTGCCAGCAGCAGGACTAGCGGACGGGACGAGCAGTACTTC.